Listed below are T cell receptor beta chains from one sample, sequenced in a study of EBV T-cell therapy then PD-1 blockade in nasopharyngeal carcinoma. No antigens are known for them. Method: immunoSEQ multiplex PCR; TCRdb's copy keeps in-frame clones and lacks some. The sample has under 20,000 clones, 84% seen once. Sequencing was performed on CD8+ T cells from blood, taken around day 30 from a patient whose treatment included autologous EBV-specific T cells and nivolumab. The receptors were gathered from a man aged 40-50 years with nasopharyngeal carcinoma. Both conserved end residues are part of each CDR3. Fields, in order: V gene, clone size, J gene, D gene, CDR3 protein, CDR3 DNA. A D gene is named only where the DNA matches it firmly. Size is stated for part of the rows, as once, few or many counts, or as a class when the clone is expanded.

V gene: TRBV10-3; clone size: once; J gene: TRBJ1-2; D gene: NA; CDR3 protein: CAIRSQGLLGKSYTF; CDR3 DNA: TGTGCCATCAGGTCCCAAGGGTTATTGGGAAAGAGCTACACCTTC
V gene: TRBV29-1; clone size: NA; J gene: TRBJ1-2; D gene: NA; CDR3 protein: CSVEDPGARGYTF; CDR3 DNA: TGCAGCGTTGAAGATCCGGGGGCGCGAGGCTACACCTTC
V gene: TRBV19; clone size: NA; J gene: TRBJ2-7; D gene: NA; CDR3 protein: CASSPGVPRTHEQYF; CDR3 DNA: TGTGCCAGTAGCCCCGGGGTCCCCCGGACCCACGAGCAGTACTTC
V gene: TRBV6-1; clone size: once; J gene: TRBJ1-6; D gene: NA; CDR3 protein: CASSEAEVSPLHF; CDR3 DNA: TGTGCCAGCAGTGAAGCAGAGGTTTCACCCCTCCACTTT
V gene: TRBV7-9; clone size: NA; J gene: TRBJ2-7; D gene: TRBD1; CDR3 protein: CASSGRDSYEQYF; CDR3 DNA: TGTGCCAGCAGCGGCAGGGACAGCTACGAGCAGTACTTC
V gene: TRBV6-5; clone size: NA; J gene: TRBJ2-7; D gene: NA; CDR3 protein: CASSYPLQTGSYEQYF; CDR3 DNA: TGTGCCAGCAGTTACCCCCTTCAGACAGGCTCCTACGAGCAGTACTTC
V gene: TRBV6-1; clone size: NA; J gene: TRBJ1-2; D gene: NA; CDR3 protein: CASSERGGNYGYTF; CDR3 DNA: TGTGCCAGCAGTGAACGGGGGGGCAACTATGGCTACACCTTC
V gene: TRBV27; clone size: NA; J gene: TRBJ1-4; D gene: NA; CDR3 protein: CASSSKGGAATNEKLFF; CDR3 DNA: TGTGCCAGCAGCTCCAAGGGGGGGGCGGCAACTAATGAAAAACTGTTTTTT
V gene: TRBV28; clone size: NA; J gene: TRBJ2-7; D gene: NA; CDR3 protein: CASRSYSLSAYEQYF; CDR3 DNA: TGTGCCAGCAGATCTTACAGCCTATCTGCCTACGAGCAGTACTTC
V gene: TRBV11-3; clone size: few; J gene: TRBJ2-5; D gene: NA; CDR3 protein: CASSLGGGQETQYF; CDR3 DNA: TGTGCCAGCAGCTTAGGTGGGGGTCAAGAGACCCAGTACTTC
V gene: TRBV19; clone size: NA; J gene: TRBJ2-1; D gene: NA; CDR3 protein: CASSRGRVPYNEQFF; CDR3 DNA: TGTGCCAGTAGTAGGGGGAGAGTTCCCTACAATGAGCAGTTCTTC
V gene: TRBV19; clone size: NA; J gene: TRBJ2-7; D gene: TRBD1; CDR3 protein: CASSMDRFGAYEQYF; CDR3 DNA: TGTGCCAGTAGTATGGACAGGTTCGGGGCCTACGAGCAGTACTTC
V gene: TRBV19; clone size: NA; J gene: TRBJ1-4; D gene: TRBD1; CDR3 protein: CASSTLDRLPKNEKLFF; CDR3 DNA: TGTGCCAGTAGTACTCTGGACAGGCTCCCGAAAAATGAAAAACTGTTTTTT
V gene: TRBV6-4; clone size: NA; J gene: TRBJ2-3; D gene: TRBD2; CDR3 protein: CASSDSSGEIDTQYF; CDR3 DNA: TGTGCCAGCAGTGACTCTAGCGGGGAGATAGATACGCAGTATTTT
V gene: TRBV4-3; clone size: NA; J gene: TRBJ1-1; D gene: TRBD1; CDR3 protein: CASSQDRESEAFF; CDR3 DNA: TGCGCCAGCAGCCAGGACAGGGAGTCTGAAGCTTTCTTT
V gene: TRBV2; clone size: NA; J gene: TRBJ2-1; D gene: TRBD2; CDR3 protein: CASSELAGGNNEQFF; CDR3 DNA: TGTGCCAGCAGTGAATTAGCGGGGGGGAACAATGAGCAGTTCTTC
V gene: TRBV6-6; clone size: NA; J gene: TRBJ1-4; D gene: NA; CDR3 protein: CASKTGPNEKLFF; CDR3 DNA: TGTGCCAGCAAGACAGGCCCCAATGAAAAACTGTTTTTT
V gene: TRBV4-1; clone size: NA; J gene: TRBJ2-3; D gene: NA; CDR3 protein: CASSQKGAFSTDTQYF; CDR3 DNA: TGCGCCAGCAGCCAGAAGGGAGCTTTCAGCACAGATACGCAGTATTTT
V gene: TRBV7-9; clone size: once; J gene: TRBJ1-4; D gene: NA; CDR3 protein: CASSTRDDTEKLFF; CDR3 DNA: TGTGCCAGCAGCACTCGGGACGATACCGAAAAACTGTTTTTT
V gene: TRBV5-6; clone size: NA; J gene: TRBJ2-7; D gene: NA; CDR3 protein: CASRISGSSYEQYF; CDR3 DNA: TGTGCCAGCCGAATTAGCGGCTCTTCCTACGAGCAGTACTTC
V gene: TRBV7-9; clone size: NA; J gene: TRBJ2-3; D gene: NA; CDR3 protein: CASSPVGGTDTQYF; CDR3 DNA: TGTGCCAGCAGCCCCGTGGGGGGCACAGATACGCAGTATTTT
V gene: TRBV15; clone size: NA; J gene: TRBJ1-6; D gene: NA; CDR3 protein: CATSMEGISPLHF; CDR3 DNA: TGTGCCACCAGCATGGAGGGGATCTCACCCCTCCACTTT
V gene: TRBV5-5; clone size: NA; J gene: TRBJ2-7; D gene: TRBD1; CDR3 protein: CASSLGGTGAYEQYF; CDR3 DNA: TGTGCCAGCAGCTTGGGAGGGACAGGAGCCTACGAGCAGTACTTC
V gene: TRBV6-1; clone size: NA; J gene: TRBJ1-2; D gene: TRBD1; CDR3 protein: CASSEFAGGAMGYTF; CDR3 DNA: TGTGCCAGCAGTGAATTCGCAGGGGGCGCGATGGGCTACACCTTC
V gene: TRBV5-1; clone size: NA; J gene: TRBJ2-5; D gene: TRBD1; CDR3 protein: CASSGDSQETQYF; CDR3 DNA: TGCGCCAGCAGCGGGGACAGTCAAGAGACCCAGTACTTC
V gene: TRBV6-2/TRBV6-3; clone size: NA; J gene: TRBJ1-2; D gene: NA; CDR3 protein: CASSSRSNYGYTF; CDR3 DNA: TGTGCCAGCAGTTCCCGGTCTAACTATGGCTACACCTTC
V gene: TRBV4-3; clone size: NA; J gene: TRBJ1-2; D gene: TRBD1; CDR3 protein: CASSQDRVGYGYTF; CDR3 DNA: TGCGCCAGCAGCCAGGACAGGGTGGGCTATGGCTACACCTTC
V gene: TRBV5-6; clone size: once; J gene: TRBJ1-1; D gene: NA; CDR3 protein: CASSLVTAEAFF; CDR3 DNA: TGTGCCAGCAGCTTGGTAACGGCGGAAGCTTTCTTT
V gene: TRBV4-1; clone size: NA; J gene: TRBJ2-7; D gene: TRBD1; CDR3 protein: CASSQELGQGYEQYF; CDR3 DNA: TGCGCCAGCAGCCAAGAACTGGGACAGGGGTACGAGCAGTACTTC
V gene: TRBV6-2/TRBV6-3; clone size: few; J gene: TRBJ1-2; D gene: NA; CDR3 protein: CASSYSKTAPGGYTF; CDR3 DNA: TGTGCCAGCAGTTACTCGAAGACGGCGCCCGGGGGCTACACCTTC
V gene: TRBV27; clone size: once; J gene: TRBJ2-2; D gene: NA; CDR3 protein: CASRLYPGANTGELFF; CDR3 DNA: TGTGCCAGCAGGCTTTATCCGGGGGCGAACACCGGGGAGCTGTTTTTT
V gene: TRBV3-1/TRBV3-2; clone size: NA; J gene: TRBJ1-1; D gene: NA; CDR3 protein: CASSPLPYVNTEAFF; CDR3 DNA: TGTGCCAGCAGCCCTTTACCGTACGTGAACACTGAAGCTTTCTTT
V gene: TRBV3-1/TRBV3-2; clone size: NA; J gene: TRBJ2-7; D gene: NA; CDR3 protein: CASSQARESEQYF; CDR3 DNA: TGTGCCAGCAGCCAAGCCAGGGAATCCGAGCAGTACTTC
V gene: TRBV4-3; clone size: NA; J gene: TRBJ1-2; D gene: NA; CDR3 protein: CASCQVERTGGPIGDGYTF; CDR3 DNA: TGCGCCAGCTGCCAAGTTGAGAGGACGGGGGGACCTATTGGGGATGGCTACACCTTC
V gene: TRBV19; clone size: NA; J gene: TRBJ2-2; D gene: NA; CDR3 protein: CASSIALTGGDTGELFF; CDR3 DNA: TGTGCCAGTAGTATAGCTTTGACAGGCGGGGACACCGGGGAGCTGTTTTTT
V gene: TRBV13; clone size: NA; J gene: TRBJ2-7; D gene: TRBD1; CDR3 protein: CASSLGQGAYEQYF; CDR3 DNA: TGTGCCAGCAGCTTAGGGCAGGGGGCGTACGAGCAGTACTTC
V gene: TRBV4-3; clone size: NA; J gene: TRBJ1-5; D gene: TRBD1; CDR3 protein: CASSQDRGTGGQPQHF; CDR3 DNA: TGCGCCAGCAGCCAAGATCGGGGGACAGGGGGTCAGCCCCAGCATTTT
V gene: TRBV5-5; clone size: NA; J gene: TRBJ2-2; D gene: NA; CDR3 protein: CASSLDYHIELFF; CDR3 DNA: TGTGCCAGCAGTCTTGACTACCACATTGAGCTGTTTTTT
V gene: TRBV4-1; clone size: NA; J gene: TRBJ1-1; D gene: TRBD1; CDR3 protein: CASSPGQSYTEAFF; CDR3 DNA: TGCGCCAGCAGCCCGGGACAGTCTTACACTGAAGCTTTCTTT
V gene: TRBV3-1/TRBV3-2; clone size: NA; J gene: TRBJ2-7; D gene: TRBD2; CDR3 protein: CASSQDFPRTSGVYEQYF; CDR3 DNA: TGTGCCAGCAGCCAAGATTTCCCCCGGACTAGCGGGGTTTACGAGCAGTACTTC
V gene: TRBV6-2/TRBV6-3; clone size: NA; J gene: TRBJ1-2; D gene: TRBD1; CDR3 protein: CASSYSRDRGDYGYTF; CDR3 DNA: TGTGCCAGCAGTTACTCCCGGGACAGGGGTGACTATGGCTACACCTTC
V gene: TRBV7-3; clone size: NA; J gene: TRBJ2-1; D gene: NA; CDR3 protein: CASSLGGGNNEQFF; CDR3 DNA: TGTGCCAGCAGCTTAGGTGGCGGGAACAATGAGCAGTTCTTC
V gene: TRBV29-1; clone size: NA; J gene: TRBJ1-4; D gene: NA; CDR3 protein: CSVGGYGTNEKLFF; CDR3 DNA: TGCAGCGTTGGGGGGTACGGGACTAATGAAAAACTGTTTTTT
V gene: TRBV27; clone size: once; J gene: TRBJ2-7; D gene: TRBD2; CDR3 protein: CASSWTTGRAHEQYF; CDR3 DNA: TGTGCCAGCAGCTGGACGACGGGGAGGGCACACGAGCAGTACTTC
V gene: TRBV9; clone size: NA; J gene: TRBJ1-2; D gene: NA; CDR3 protein: CASSVAVNYGYTF; CDR3 DNA: TGTGCCAGCAGCGTGGCGGTGAACTATGGCTACACCTTC
V gene: TRBV19; clone size: NA; J gene: TRBJ2-2; D gene: TRBD1; CDR3 protein: CASSKQGARGTGELFF; CDR3 DNA: TGTGCCAGTAGTAAACAGGGGGCAAGGGGAACCGGGGAGCTGTTTTTT
V gene: TRBV6-4; clone size: once; J gene: TRBJ1-1; D gene: NA; CDR3 protein: CASSETDMNTEAFF; CDR3 DNA: TGTGCCAGCAGTGAGACAGACATGAACACTGAAGCTTTCTTT
V gene: TRBV4-3; clone size: NA; J gene: TRBJ1-2; D gene: NA; CDR3 protein: CASSRQGLYGYTF; CDR3 DNA: TGCGCCAGCAGCCGCCAGGGGTTGTATGGCTACACCTTC
V gene: TRBV5-6; clone size: NA; J gene: TRBJ2-5; D gene: NA; CDR3 protein: CASSLSKGTGETQYF; CDR3 DNA: TGTGCCAGCAGCTTGAGTAAAGGGACCGGAGAGACCCAGTACTTC
V gene: TRBV19; clone size: NA; J gene: TRBJ1-1; D gene: TRBD1; CDR3 protein: CASSTTGGTEAFF; CDR3 DNA: TGTGCCAGTAGTACCACAGGGGGCACTGAAGCTTTCTTT
V gene: TRBV6-5; clone size: NA; J gene: TRBJ2-1; D gene: NA; CDR3 protein: CASSYGLAYNEQFF; CDR3 DNA: TGTGCCAGCAGTTACGGTCTTGCCTACAATGAGCAGTTCTTC
V gene: TRBV4-1; clone size: NA; J gene: TRBJ2-7; D gene: TRBD1; CDR3 protein: CASSQGTGGPYEQYF; CDR3 DNA: TGCGCCAGCAGCCAAGGGACAGGGGGCCCCTACGAGCAGTACTTC
V gene: TRBV7-9; clone size: NA; J gene: TRBJ2-3; D gene: NA; CDR3 protein: CASSLRSGDKDTQYF; CDR3 DNA: TGTGCCAGCAGCTTAAGGTCAGGGGATAAAGATACGCAGTATTTT
V gene: TRBV18; clone size: NA; J gene: TRBJ1-3; D gene: NA; CDR3 protein: CASSAGNTIYF; CDR3 DNA: TGTGCCAGCTCCGCCGGAAACACCATATATTTT
V gene: TRBV29-1; clone size: NA; J gene: TRBJ2-5; D gene: TRBD2; CDR3 protein: CSVVPRRGLAGAFLYQETQYF; CDR3 DNA: TGCAGCGTTGTTCCAAGAAGAGGACTAGCGGGGGCCTTTCTGTACCAAGAGACCCAGTACTTC
V gene: TRBV9; clone size: NA; J gene: TRBJ1-3; D gene: NA; CDR3 protein: CASSVEGASSGNTIYF; CDR3 DNA: TGTGCCAGCAGCGTAGAAGGGGCGAGCTCTGGAAACACCATATATTTT
V gene: TRBV9; clone size: NA; J gene: TRBJ2-6; D gene: NA; CDR3 protein: CASSGQGAGANVLTF; CDR3 DNA: TGTGCCAGCAGCGGGCAAGGAGCTGGGGCCAACGTCCTGACTTTC
V gene: TRBV6-2/TRBV6-3; clone size: NA; J gene: TRBJ2-2; D gene: NA; CDR3 protein: CASSLRVSISGELFF; CDR3 DNA: TGTGCCAGCAGTCTCCGGGTCTCTATTAGCGGGGAGCTGTTTTTT
V gene: TRBV6-2/TRBV6-3; clone size: NA; J gene: TRBJ2-1; D gene: NA; CDR3 protein: CASSYWRGPPNNEQFF; CDR3 DNA: TGTGCCAGCAGTTACTGGAGGGGGCCCCCGAACAATGAGCAGTTCTTC